The next 26 T cell receptor beta chains were all read from a single sample in a study of blood T cell repertoires in COVID-19. Assay: immunoSEQ multiplex PCR; the TCRdb copy retains only in-frame clones and omits some. Of around 250,000 clones listed, approximately 89% are singletons. Sequencing was carried out using peripheral blood. These receptors all come from a man aged 35 to 55 with active or convalescent COVID-19.

The chain is built from TRBV3-1 (or the pseudogene TRBV3-2) and TRBJ1-1; no definite D call. The ends were cut back, 4 bases at V and 2 bases at J, with 5 bases in the middle. CDR1 is LGHDT and CDR2 is YNNKEL in the germline V gene (reference sequence). This CDR3 spans 12 amino acids. CDR3 loop: CASSRVNTEAFF. In nucleotides, the CDR3 is TGTGCCAGCAGCCGCGTAAACACTGAAGCTTTCTTT.

This rearrangement joins TRBV19 to TRBJ1-3, with 7 nucleotides matching TRBD1. Per the germline V gene, CDR1 is LNHDA and CDR2 is SQIVND (reference sequence). This CDR3 is built from 14 residues. The V and J ends lost 8 bases and 6 bases, in that order; junction bases with no gene match: 10. In DNA, the CDR3 is TGTGCCAGTGAAAAGAGACAGGGAACAAACACCATATATTTT. Translating gives CASEKRQGTNTIYF.

The genes are TRBV4-1 and TRBJ1-2; D is undetermined. V gave up 4 bases and J gave up 2 bases, with 17 bases separating them. CDR1 and CDR2 (germline): MGHRA, YSYEKL. This CDR3 spans 16 amino acids. The CDR3 region has the DNA TGCGCCAGCAGCCCCCGAGGGTGGCGCCGCAACTATGGCTACACCTTC. The encoded protein is CASSPRGWRRNYGYTF.

The chain couples TRBV20-1 to TRBJ2-5; 10 nucleotides align to TRBD2. Germline V CDR1 and CDR2: DFQATT, SNEGSKA (reference sequence). The CDR3 is 15 residues long. V shed 3 bases, J shed 0 bases, and the junction held 4 bases outside the gene matches. This CDR3 is CSASTGTSDQETQYF. The CDR3 region has the DNA TGCAGTGCTAGTACCGGGACTAGCGACCAAGAGACCCAGTACTTC.

The rearrangement joins TRBV6-5 to TRBJ2-1; D is possibly TRBD2 (7 bases). This CDR3 is built from 12 residues. V lost 5 bases and J 9 bases, leaving 11 bases between the germline ends. Germline V lookup: CDR1 MNHEY, CDR2 SVGAGI. The CDR3 here is CASSRRGAEQFF. As DNA, the CDR3 is TGTGCCAGCAGTCGCCGGGGGGCTGAGCAGTTCTTC.

The chain combines TRBV3-1 (or the pseudogene TRBV3-2) with TRBJ2-1, with 10 positions matching TRBD1. The V and J ends lost 3 bases and 5 bases, in that order; junction bases with no gene match: 7. Per the germline V gene, CDR1 is LGHDT and CDR2 is YNNKEL (reference sequence). The CDR3 contains 16 residues. The CDR3 DNA follows: TGTGCCAGCAGCCATCGGGACAGGGGAGGACACAATGAGCAGTTCTTC. This encodes CASSHRDRGGHNEQFF.

This clone occurred once. The chain combines TRBV28 with TRBJ1-1; D is undetermined. Trimming took 3 bases from V and 0 from J, leaving 14 bases between them. Per the germline V gene, CDR1 is MDHEN and CDR2 is SYDVKM. This CDR3 is 16 amino acids long. The CDR3 spells CASSFLLRGMNTEAFF. In DNA form, the CDR3 reads TGTGCCAGCAGTTTCCTCCTTCGAGGGATGAACACTGAAGCTTTCTTT.

The chain uses TRBV3-1 (or the pseudogene TRBV3-2) and TRBJ1-3, with D tentatively TRBD1 (5 bases). The CDR3 length is 15 residues. Trimming removed 1 base at V and 3 bases at J, with 10 bases between. The germline CDR1 and CDR2 sequences are LGHDT and YNNKEL (reference sequence). DNA of the CDR3: TGTGCCAGCAGCCAAGCAGACGGGGGTGGAAACACCATATATTTT. Translating it yields CASSQADGGGNTIYF.

The V call is TRBV18, the J call TRBJ1-2; 7 nucleotides match TRBD1. The trim removed 8 bases at V and 3 bases at J, leaving 9 bases unmatched. The CDR3 has 14 residues. Germline V gives CDR1 KGHSH, CDR2 LQKENI. The CDR3 sequence: CASGEQGLDYGYTF. The CDR3 DNA is TGTGCCAGCGGCGAACAGGGGCTGGACTATGGCTACACCTTC.

This clone has just one count. The sample has other DNA sequences that encode this CDR3 too. The chain links TRBV5-1 to TRBJ2-2, with D possibly matching TRBD1 (5 bases). Trimming left V 4 bases short and J 1 base short, with 8 bases between. This CDR3 region has 14 residues. CDR1 is SGHRS and CDR2 is YFSETQ in the germline V gene. The CDR3 DNA sequence: TGCGCCAGCAGCCTAACAGGGAACACCGGGGAGCTGTTTTTT. Its protein product is CASSLTGNTGELFF. The full variable domain, completed using reference TRBV5-1 and TRBJ2-2, is KAGVTQTPRYLIKTRGQQVTLSCSPISGHRSVSWYQQTPGQGLQFLFEYFSETQRNKGNFPGRFSGRQFSNSRSEMNVSTLELGDSALYLCASSLTGNTGELFFGEGSRLTVL.

V and J are TRBV24-1 and TRBJ2-2; a possible D gene is TRBD2 (5 bases). This CDR3 is built from 16 residues. The V gene's germline CDR1 is KGHDR and CDR2 SFDVKD. V was clipped by 2 bases and J by 4 bases, with 13 bases between them. The CDR3 protein is CATSDSALGFTGELFF. CDR3 sequence (DNA): TGTGCCACCAGTGATTCGGCACTAGGGTTCACCGGGGAGCTGTTTTTT.

V gene TRBV7-6 combines with J gene TRBJ1-1; D unresolved. Trimming cost V 5 bases and J 0 bases, with 7 bases left between them. The CDR3 has 13 residues. Germline-derived CDR1 and CDR2 are SGHVS and FNYEAQ. The CDR3 region is CASSPQVNTEAFF. The CDR3 DNA sequence: TGTGCCAGCAGCCCACAAGTGAACACTGAAGCTTTCTTT.

This chain connects TRBV5-1 to TRBJ2-1, with unresolved D. The ends were cut back, 0 bases at V and 2 bases at J, with 12 bases in the middle. CDR3 length equals 16 residues. Germline CDR1 and CDR2: SGHRS and YFSETQ. As DNA, the CDR3 is TGCGCCAGCAGCTTGGTCGTCCCGGTTACCTACAATGAGCAGTTCTTC. This gives the protein CASSLVVPVTYNEQFF.

J is TRBJ1-2 and V is TRBV2; D not certain. The V and J ends lost 6 bases and 2 bases respectively, with 19 bases between them. Germline loops: CDR1 SNHLY, CDR2 FYNNEI. The CDR3 consists of 16 residues. The CDR3 DNA is TGTGCCAGCAGCGCTTCTATGAGGCCAATCAACTATGGCTACACCTTC. Its translation: CASSASMRPINYGYTF.

This clone came up once. V and J are TRBV5-1 and TRBJ2-3, with D possibly matching TRBD1 (6 bases). V was cut by 2 bases and J by 2 bases, with 9 bases left in between. The CDR3 has 14 amino acids. Looked up from germline, CDR1 is SGHRS and CDR2 is YFSETQ. The CDR3 bases are TGCGCCAGCAGCTTTGGACAGCACACAGATACGCAGTATTTT. This codes for CASSFGQHTDTQYF.

The chain couples TRBV7-9 to TRBJ1-1, with 8 bases that match TRBD1. Trimming at V came to 4 bases and at J to 4 bases, leaving 11 bases not matched to a gene. The germline CDR1 and CDR2 sequences are SEHNR and FQNEAQ (reference sequence). The CDR3 runs to 16 residues. CDR3 nucleotides: TGTGCCAGCAGCTCACCCCTCGGACAGGGAGGCACTGAAGCTTTCTTT. Its protein product is CASSSPLGQGGTEAFF.

The rearrangement joins TRBV14 to TRBJ2-5; 10 bases are a match to TRBD2. Looked up from germline, CDR1 is SGHDN and CDR2 is FVKESK. This CDR3 spans 14 amino acids. The V segment lost 2 bases and the J segment 7 bases; nucleotides outside the gene matches: 4. This CDR3 is CASSQLAGAATQYF. CDR3 coding DNA: TGTGCCAGCAGCCAACTAGCGGGGGCGGCGACCCAGTACTTC.

The chain joins TRBV24-1 to TRBJ2-1, with TRBD2 identical over 9 bases. The CDR3 has 16 amino acids. The ends lost 3 bases at V and 5 bases at J; junction bases unmatched: 7. The germline gives CDR1 KGHDR, CDR2 SFDVKD. The DNA for the CDR3 is TGTGCCACCAGTGATCCCCGGACTAGCGAAAACAATGAGCAGTTCTTC. Protein sequence: CATSDPRTSENNEQFF.

The rearrangement joins TRBV11-2 to TRBJ2-1, with D possibly matching TRBD2 (6 bases). V gave up 1 base and J gave up 0 bases, with 7 bases separating them. Germline V gene lookup returns CDR1 SGHAT and CDR2 FQNNGV. CDR3 length equals 15 residues. The CDR3 bases are TGTGCCAGCAGCTTAGCTAGCGTCTCCTACAATGAGCAGTTCTTC. Amino acids: CASSLASVSYNEQFF. The variable domain in full, completed from reference TRBV11-2 and TRBJ2-1, reads EAGVAQSPRYKIIEKRQSVAFWCNPISGHATLYWYQQILGQGPKLLIQFQNNGVVDDSQLPKDRFSAERLKGVDSTLKIQPAKLEDSAVYLCASSLASVSYNEQFFGPGTRLTVL.

This rearrangement joins TRBV5-4 to TRBJ1-6; 7 nucleotides agree with TRBD1. CDR3 length: 15 amino acids. Germline loops: CDR1 SGHNT, CDR2 YYREEE (reference sequence). Trimming removed 4 bases from V and 8 bases from J; junction bases left unmatched: 9. This CDR3 is CASSAPGTVDSPLHF. The CDR3 DNA follows: TGTGCCAGCAGCGCCCCCGGGACAGTAGATTCACCCCTCCACTTT.

The chain recombines TRBV10-1 with TRBJ2-1; TRBD2 agrees at 9 bases. The CDR3 is 14 amino acids. Unmatched junction bases numbered 6, after V lost 5 bases and J lost 7 bases. Germline lookup yields CDR1 WNHNN and CDR2 SYGVQD (reference sequence). The CDR3: CASSLGGRANEQFF. The CDR3 DNA reads TGCGCCAGCAGTCTTGGCGGGAGGGCGAATGAGCAGTTCTTC.

This sequence joins TRBV28 and TRBJ1-4; 8 bases align to TRBD1. V shed 0 bases, J shed 1 base, and the junction held 4 bases outside the gene matches. Germline V gene sequence: CDR1 MDHEN, CDR2 SYDVKM. CDR3 length equals 17 residues. The CDR3 here is CASSLWVRGRTNEKLFF. In DNA, the CDR3 is TGTGCCAGCAGTTTATGGGTCAGGGGGCGAACTAATGAAAAACTGTTTTTT.

The chain couples TRBV11-2 to TRBJ1-5; D gene ambiguous. Between the trimmed V and J ends, which lost 0 bases and 3 bases, there was a span of 6 bases. CDR3 length equals 14 residues. Looked up from germline, CDR1 is SGHAT and CDR2 is FQNNGV. CDR3 sequence: CASSLDIVNQPQHF. Here the CDR3 DNA reads TGTGCCAGCAGCTTAGATATAGTCAATCAGCCCCAGCATTTT.

This clone occurred once. This chain joins TRBV6-1 and TRBJ1-5; TRBD1 matches at 9 bases. Trimming cost V 4 bases and J 6 bases; bases outside gene matches: 1. The germline V gene has CDR1 MNHNS and CDR2 SASEGT. The length of the CDR3 is 13 residues. The CDR3, as DNA: TGTGCCAGCAGTGGACAGGGGGTTCAGCCCCAGCATTTT. Translating it yields CASSGQGVQPQHF.

The sample holds one count of this clone. V gene TRBV19 combines with J gene TRBJ2-3, with D perhaps TRBD2 (5 bases). CDR3 length: 16 amino acids. V was trimmed by 7 bases and J by 0 bases, leaving 17 bases between them. Germline assignment: CDR1 LNHDA and CDR2 SQIVND (reference sequence). Here the CDR3 reads CASKAQRAASTDTQYF. The CDR3 nucleotides are TGTGCCAGTAAGGCTCAGCGAGCGGCTAGCACAGATACGCAGTATTTT.

This clone is a singleton in its sample. This sequence joins TRBV24-1 and TRBJ2-5, with D maybe TRBD1 (6 bases). Trimming took off 5 bases at V and 4 bases at J, with 16 bases between the two ends. In germline, CDR1 is KGHDR, CDR2 SFDVKD. The CDR3 is 15 amino acids. CDR3 in DNA: TGTGCCACCAGTGGATCCGTAGGGGGTGGAGAGACCCAGTACTTC. Its translation: CATSGSVGGGETQYF.